This TCR beta chain stems from a study of shared clonotypes between healthy human individuals. In the study overall: Three plates were used per donor for CD4 naive, three for CD4 memory, two for CD8 naive and one for CD8 memory. Findings and caveats of the study: Naive subsets, compared against memory subsets, generally had larger estimated richness values. Sorted-subset sequencing was shown by rarefaction to be incomplete despite large depth.

The CDR3 is 13 amino acids. Germline assignment: CDR1 SGHKS and CDR2 YYEKEE (reference sequence). V lost 0 bases to trimming and J lost 3 bases, with 6 bases between them. It was at deep level that the assay was run. Assay: immunoSEQ multiplex PCR; the TCRdb copy retains only in-frame clones and omits some. The sample has about a million clones, under 80% seen once; the top ten hold about 1.5%. About this clone itself: The antigen is undetermined.

The material sequenced was memory CD4+ T cells sorted from blood. Subset of the sample: CD45RA-negative fraction. The sequence came from a man aged 18 to 30 in good health. This chain connects TRBV5-5 to TRBJ1-1; a weak D match, TRBD1 (5 bases). CDR3 in amino acids: CASSLGGDTEAFF. For the CDR3, the DNA is TGTGCCAGCAGCTTGGGAGGGGACACTGAAGCTTTCTTT.